This TCR beta chain was sequenced for a study of T-cell memory formation after mild COVID-19. One entry per CDR3 protein results from TCRdb running MiXCR on the 5' RACE reads. The repertoire includes 350,000 to 500,000 distinct CDR3 sequences, roughly 20% of them detected once, and approximately 8.4% sits in the top ten. This clonotype was found many times. At one of its ends the junction is not consistent with the germline gene, which may arise from a read error. The CDR3 is 13 residues long. Germline V gene data show CDR1 as SGHTA and CDR2 as FQGTGA. Sequenced sample: PBMCs or a T cell subset sorted from them (not recorded which). The TCR originated in an adult woman who had mild COVID-19 (a few samples of this study predate the infection). Cell type and time point are not known. The chain links TRBV7-3 to TRBJ1-5; D uncertain. The CDR3 nucleotides read TGTGCCAGCAGCCTAACAGCAGTCGAGCCCCAGCATTTT. Its protein product is CASSLTAVEPQHF.